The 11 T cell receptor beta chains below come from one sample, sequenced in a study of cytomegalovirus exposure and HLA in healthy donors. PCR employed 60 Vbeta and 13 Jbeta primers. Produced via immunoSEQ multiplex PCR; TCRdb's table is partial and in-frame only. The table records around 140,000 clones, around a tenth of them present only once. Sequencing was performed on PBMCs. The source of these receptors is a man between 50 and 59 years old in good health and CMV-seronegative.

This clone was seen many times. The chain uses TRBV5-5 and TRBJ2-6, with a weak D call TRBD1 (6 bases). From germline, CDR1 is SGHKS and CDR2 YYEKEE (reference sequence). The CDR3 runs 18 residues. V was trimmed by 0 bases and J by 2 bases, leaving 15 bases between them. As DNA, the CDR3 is TGTGCCAGCAGCTTGGAGCAGGGGAGAATACCTGGGGCCAACGTCCTGACTTTC. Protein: CASSLEQGRIPGANVLTF.

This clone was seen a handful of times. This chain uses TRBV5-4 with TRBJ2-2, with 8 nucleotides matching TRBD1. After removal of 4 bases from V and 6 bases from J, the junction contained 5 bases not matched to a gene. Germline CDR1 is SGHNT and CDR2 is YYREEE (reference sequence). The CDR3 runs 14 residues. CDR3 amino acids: CASSPDRASGELFF. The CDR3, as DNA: TGTGCCAGCAGCCCGGACAGGGCATCCGGGGAGCTGTTTTTT. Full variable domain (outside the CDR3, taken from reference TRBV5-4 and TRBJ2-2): ETGVTQSPTHLIKTRGQQVTLRCSSQSGHNTVSWYQQALGQGPQFIFQYYREEENGRGNFPPRFSGLQFPNYSSELNVNALELDDSALYLCASSPDRASGELFFGEGSRLTVL.

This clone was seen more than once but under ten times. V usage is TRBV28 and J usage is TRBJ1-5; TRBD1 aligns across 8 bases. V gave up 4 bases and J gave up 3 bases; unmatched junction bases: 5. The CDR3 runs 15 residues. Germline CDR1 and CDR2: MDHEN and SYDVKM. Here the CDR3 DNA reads TGTGCCAGCAGTTCGGCGGACAGGGCCAATCAGCCCCAGCATTTT. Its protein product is CASSSADRANQPQHF.

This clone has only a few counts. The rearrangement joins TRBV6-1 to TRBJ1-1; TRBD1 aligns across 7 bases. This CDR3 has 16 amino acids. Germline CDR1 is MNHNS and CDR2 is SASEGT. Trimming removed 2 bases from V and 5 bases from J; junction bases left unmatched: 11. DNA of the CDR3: TGTGCCAGCAGTGAAAGTTCGGCAGGGGGAAGAACTGAAGCTTTCTTT. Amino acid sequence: CASSESSAGGRTEAFF.

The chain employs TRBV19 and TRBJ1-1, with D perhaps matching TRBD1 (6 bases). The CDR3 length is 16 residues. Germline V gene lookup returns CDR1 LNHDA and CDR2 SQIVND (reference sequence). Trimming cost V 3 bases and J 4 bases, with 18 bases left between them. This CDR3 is CASSILSAGGFTEAFF. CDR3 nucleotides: TGTGCCAGTAGTATCCTATCGGCTGGGGGCTTCACTGAAGCTTTCTTT.

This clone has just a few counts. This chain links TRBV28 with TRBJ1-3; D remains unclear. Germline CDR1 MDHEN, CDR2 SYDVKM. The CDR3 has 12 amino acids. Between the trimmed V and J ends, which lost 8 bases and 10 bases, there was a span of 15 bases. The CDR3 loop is CASGTDLRTIYF. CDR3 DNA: TGTGCCAGCGGTACAGATTTAAGGACCATATATTTT.

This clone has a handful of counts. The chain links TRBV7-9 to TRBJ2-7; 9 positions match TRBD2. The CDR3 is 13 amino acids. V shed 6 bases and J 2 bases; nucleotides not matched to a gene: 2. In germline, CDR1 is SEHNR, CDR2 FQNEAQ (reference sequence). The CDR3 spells CASRGGGAYEQYF. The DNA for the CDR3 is TGTGCCAGCAGAGGCGGGGGGGCCTACGAGCAGTACTTC.

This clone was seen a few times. As DNA, the CDR3 is TGCGCCAGCAGCTTGAGCAGGGGGGAGACCCAGTACTTC. Its protein product is CASSLSRGETQYF. This chain joins TRBV5-1 and TRBJ2-5, with TRBD1 matching over 7 bases. Germline-derived CDR1 and CDR2 are SGHRS and YFSETQ. Unmatched junction bases numbered 2, after V lost 1 base and J lost 5 bases. This CDR3 spans 13 amino acids.

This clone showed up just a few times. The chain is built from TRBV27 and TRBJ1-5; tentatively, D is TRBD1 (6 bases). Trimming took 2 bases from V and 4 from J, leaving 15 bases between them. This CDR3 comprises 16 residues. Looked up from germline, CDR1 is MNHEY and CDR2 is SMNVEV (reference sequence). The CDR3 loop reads CASSLSPRGSNQPQHF. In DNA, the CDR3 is TGTGCCAGCAGTTTAAGCCCCAGGGGTTCAAATCAGCCCCAGCATTTT.

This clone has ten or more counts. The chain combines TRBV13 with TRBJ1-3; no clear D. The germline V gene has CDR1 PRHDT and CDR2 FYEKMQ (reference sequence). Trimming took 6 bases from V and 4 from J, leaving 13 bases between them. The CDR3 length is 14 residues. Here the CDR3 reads CASRGSAIGNTIYF. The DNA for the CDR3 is TGTGCCAGCAGGGGCTCGGCCATCGGAAACACCATATATTTT.

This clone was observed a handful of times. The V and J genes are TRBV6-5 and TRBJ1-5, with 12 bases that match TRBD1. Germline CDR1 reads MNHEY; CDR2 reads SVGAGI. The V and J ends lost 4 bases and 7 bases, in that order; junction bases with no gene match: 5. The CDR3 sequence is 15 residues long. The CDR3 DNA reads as TGTGCCAGCAGTTCCGGGACAGGGGGCCGGCAGCCCCAGCATTTT. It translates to CASSSGTGGRQPQHF.